Below are 12 T cell receptor beta chains sequenced from a single sample in a study of blood T cell repertoires in COVID-19. Libraries were prepared by immunoSEQ multiplex PCR; TCRdb keeps only in-frame clonotypes and omits some of them. This sample has 43,000 or so clones; under 85% occur once, and the top ten carry 6.5% to 9%. Sequenced input: peripheral blood. All receptors derive from a man aged 60-69 years with active COVID-19.

The J gene is TRBJ2-7, the V gene TRBV4-1; maybe TRBD2 (6 bases). Per germline, CDR1 MGHRA and CDR2 YSYEKL. V lost 1 base and J 7 bases, leaving 11 bases between the germline ends. The CDR3 runs to 13 residues. The CDR3 DNA reads as TGCGCCAGCAGCCAAGGTGGAGGGTGGGAGCAGTACTTC. Translation gives CASSQGGGWEQYF.

J is TRBJ2-1 and V is TRBV5-1, with 9 bases aligning to TRBD2. The CDR3 runs to 14 residues. Germline V gives CDR1 SGHRS, CDR2 YFSETQ. V lost 5 bases, J lost 8 bases, and 8 bases stayed unmatched. DNA for the CDR3: TGCGCCAGCAGAGGTAGCGGGAGTAGCCATGAGCAGTTCTTC. Encoded protein: CASRGSGSSHEQFF.

The V and J genes are TRBV15 and TRBJ1-5; 8 bases line up with TRBD1. The germline V gene has CDR1 LNHNV and CDR2 YYDKDF (reference sequence). The ends lost 2 bases at V and 2 bases at J; junction bases unmatched: 5. The CDR3 runs 16 residues. CDR3 in amino acids: CATSRYGTGRNQPQHF. CDR3 sequence (DNA): TGTGCCACCAGCAGATACGGGACAGGCCGCAATCAGCCCCAGCATTTT. Full variable domain (outside the CDR3, taken from reference TRBV15 and TRBJ1-5): DAMVIQNPRYQVTQFGKPVTLSCSQTLNHNVMYWYQQKSSQAPKLLFHYYDKDFNNEADTPDNFQSRRPNTSFCFLDIRSPGLGDTAMYLCATSRYGTGRNQPQHFGDGTRLSIL.

The J gene is TRBJ2-3, the V gene TRBV24-1; maybe TRBD2 (5 bases). The CDR3 contains 15 residues. V lost 2 bases and J lost 1, with 9 bases in between. The germline CDR1 and CDR2 sequences are KGHDR and SFDVKD. In DNA form, the CDR3 reads TGTGCCACCAGTGATTCTAGCAGCCGCACAGATACGCAGTATTTT. Translation: CATSDSSSRTDTQYF.

The chain employs TRBV18 and TRBJ2-7, with 8 bases lining up with TRBD2. The germline V gene encodes CDR1 KGHSH and CDR2 LQKENI. CDR3 length equals 14 residues. Trimming at V came to 6 bases and at J to 2 bases, leaving 6 bases not matched to a gene. The CDR3 spells CASSPQREPYEQYF. The CDR3 nucleotides read TGTGCCAGCTCCCCGCAGCGGGAGCCCTACGAGCAGTACTTC.

This chain connects TRBV15 to TRBJ2-1, with 10 bases that match TRBD2. The CDR3 has 17 amino acids. Trimming cost V 5 bases and J 7 bases; bases outside gene matches: 14. From germline, CDR1 is LNHNV and CDR2 YYDKDF (reference sequence). In DNA, the CDR3 is TGTGCCACCAGCCCCATTGGGGGTAGCGGGGGGAGGAATGAGCAGTTCTTC. It codes for CATSPIGGSGGRNEQFF.

The chain links TRBV19 to TRBJ2-7; 7 nucleotides match TRBD2. The V segment lost 10 bases and the J segment 7 bases; nucleotides outside the gene matches: 22. The CDR3 extends over 16 amino acids. The germline V gene encodes CDR1 LNHDA and CDR2 SQIVND (reference sequence). The CDR3 coding sequence is TGTGCCATCCCGTCAAGCGGGGCTCCTGAAAAACGTGAGCAGTACTTC. Translating gives CAIPSSGAPEKREQYF.

This chain links TRBV10-3 with TRBJ2-7; 7 bases align to TRBD2. The J segment lost 3 bases and the V segment lost 7 bases, leaving 6 bases of the junction unmatched. The CDR3 has 13 amino acids. From germline, CDR1 is ENHRY and CDR2 SYGVKD. CDR3 in DNA: TGTGCCATCACCCTAGGGGAGGGCTACGAGCAGTACTTC. This translates into CAITLGEGYEQYF.

The chain links TRBV30 to TRBJ2-7, with D perhaps matching TRBD1 (6 bases). V was clipped by 0 bases and J by 5 bases, with 14 bases between them. CDR3 size: 14 residues. CDR1 and CDR2 (germline): GTSNPN, SVGIG (reference sequence). CDR3 sequence reads: CAWSVGRGTNEQYF. The CDR3 DNA sequence: TGTGCCTGGAGTGTAGGCAGGGGCACCAACGAGCAGTACTTC. The full variable domain, in which reference TRBV30 and TRBJ2-7 provide the parts outside the CDR3, is SQTIHQWPATLVQPVGSPLSLECTVEGTSNPNLYWYRQAAGRGLQLLFYSVGIGQISSEVPQNLSASRPQDRQFILSSKKLLLSDSGFYLCAWSVGRGTNEQYFGPGTRLTVT.

This sequence joins TRBV28 and TRBJ2-3; 12 nucleotides line up with TRBD2. Losses at the gene ends were 11 bases for V and 2 bases for J; bases not matched to a gene: 8. CDR1 MDHEN and CDR2 SYDVKM come from the germline V gene. The CDR3 runs 15 residues. The CDR3: CAHSSGGANTDTQYF. The CDR3, as DNA: TGTGCCCATTCTAGCGGGGGGGCGAACACAGATACGCAGTATTTT.

The gene calls are TRBV2 and TRBJ2-2, with D possibly TRBD2 on 6 matching bases. Between the trimmed V and J ends, which lost 4 bases and 5 bases, there was a span of 11 bases. The CDR3 extends over 14 amino acids. Germline V gives CDR1 SNHLY, CDR2 FYNNEI. Here the CDR3 reads CASSVGGTTGELFF. The CDR3 DNA reads as TGTGCCAGCAGTGTGGGGGGAACGACCGGGGAGCTGTTTTTT.

V and J are TRBV28 and TRBJ2-1; tentatively, D is TRBD1 (6 bases). Trimming stripped 4 bases from V and 10 bases from J, with 17 bases between. CDR1 and CDR2 from the germline V gene are MDHEN and SYDVKM. The CDR3 extends over 14 amino acids. The CDR3 spells CASSSPGQLSEQFF. DNA for the CDR3: TGTGCCAGCAGTTCCCCTGGACAGCTAAGCGAGCAGTTCTTC.